This T cell receptor beta chain came from a study of lymphopenia after photon versus proton radiotherapy. Remarks on this clone: What it binds is not known.

General study findings and limits: A bigger post-nadir fall in TCR diversity correlated inversely with survival time in deceased patients. After lymphocyte nadir, photon-treated repertoires showed oligoclonal expansion, especially CD8+ Temra. Authors raise, but do not show, better survival with proton therapy. Relative stability marked proton patients; photon patients lost diversity and naive cells.

Measured with immunoSEQ multiplex PCR; TCRdb has only the in-frame clones, and not every one. The sample carries 25,000 to 35,000 clones, about nine tenths recorded once. Germline loops: CDR1 SGDLS, CDR2 YYNGEE. The CDR3 is 16 amino acids. V lost 1 base, J lost 1 base, and 12 bases lay in between. Source: peripheral blood, taken from a patient treated with photon-based radiotherapy. The source is a woman aged 45-65 years with pancreatic cancer. The chain recombines TRBV9 with TRBJ2-1; either TRBD1 or TRBD2 may supply D (5 bases each). CDR3 loop: CASSVSGGWSYNEQFF. The CDR3 bases are TGTGCCAGCAGCGTAAGTGGGGGATGGTCCTACAATGAGCAGTTCTTC. Full variable domain (missing parts from reference TRBV9 and TRBJ2-1): DSGVTQTPKHLITATGQRVTLRCSPRSGDLSVYWYQQSLDQGLQFLIQYYNGEERAKGNILERFSAQQFPDLHSELNLSSLELGDSALYFCASSVSGGWSYNEQFFGPGTRLTVL.